These T cell receptor beta chains were read from a single sample in a study of STAT5B mutations in CD4+ large granular lymphocyte leukemia. Method: immunoSEQ multiplex PCR; TCRdb's copy keeps in-frame clones and lacks some. This sample has roughly 30,000 clones, with 65% to 75% found just once. Sequenced: CD4+ T cells from blood buffy coats. Source of these receptors: a human donor in good health. Each CDR3 is given without its conserved first and last residue.

TRBV7-9 ASSLLAALNTIY
TRBV11-3 ASRTPPSTEAF
TRBV11-3 ASSLFRPGEAF
TRBV7-9 ASSPGQNNSPLH
TRBV4-1 ASSQAQFGGAYGYT
TRBV6-6 ASSYSQGELF
TRBV7-2 ASSSRTTDTQY
TRBV11-3 ASSRGPITDTQY
TRBV19 ASSKNYQPDTQY
TRBV6-1 ASSARTSSLLMPYEQY
TRBV29-1 SVYGPGQGGAGANVLT
TRBV6-5 ASRSGGLGNTIY
TRBV2 ASSEGGLSNQPQH
TRBV6-5 ASSYPSQGYTEAF
TRBV28 ASSAGGTVSYEQY
TRBV29-1 SVASSRGHQETQY
TRBV6-5 ASSSGQGLGYGYT
TRBV27 ASSFGRWGQGANEQF
TRBV28 ASRLTGGVNEKLF
TRBV7-2 ASSYRASGPSTTDTQY
TRBV28 ASSQGRLNYGYT
TRBV5-1 ASRYLAGGPEQF
TRBV10-3 AISLGENTEAF
TRBV5-1 ASSPNRGRGSYNEQF
TRBV18 ASSVQGMDEKLF
TRBV5-8 ASSLGGIYGYT
TRBV7-2 ASSLVQQVANYGYT